The 9 T cell receptor beta chains listed next were all sequenced from one sample in a study of cytotoxic CD8 clonotypes in ibrutinib-treated CLL. The table came from immunoSEQ multiplex PCR; TCRdb's copy has only in-frame clones and leaves some out. The table includes 45,000 to 50,000 clones, 45% to 55% detected once. The material was PBMCs, obtained after 12 months of ibrutinib treatment. These receptors all stem from a human donor with chronic lymphocytic leukemia.

The CDR3 bases are TGTGCCAGCAGTTCAACCTTGTGGGCAGGGGCGAACACTGAAGCTTTCTTT. Amino acids: CASSSTLWAGANTEAFF. The chain has TRBV28 and TRBJ1-1, with D perhaps TRBD1 (6 bases). CDR3 size: 17 residues. CDR1 is MDHEN and CDR2 is SYDVKM in the germline V gene. V lost 4 bases, J lost 1 base, and 19 bases lay in between.

This chain joins TRBV10-3 and TRBJ2-7; a possible D gene is TRBD2 (5 bases). The germline gives CDR1 ENHRY, CDR2 SYGVKD. This CDR3 has 13 amino acids. V dropped 6 bases and J dropped 3 bases, with 12 bases sitting between them. DNA of the CDR3: TGTGCCATCAGGCCAGCGGTTGACTACGAGCAGTACTTC. Its protein is CAIRPAVDYEQYF.

The chain carries TRBV14 and TRBJ2-1; TRBD2 might be the D (5 bases). CDR1 is SGHDN, CDR2 FVKESK, per germline. This CDR3 region has 16 residues. Trimming removed 5 bases from V and 4 bases from J, with 18 bases in between. The CDR3 region has the DNA TGTGCCAGCAGCAGCGAGGGTGTCCCGAATTACAATGAGCAGTTCTTC. Translation: CASSSEGVPNYNEQFF.

This clone has more than one count but fewer than ten. The chain links TRBV7-8 to TRBJ1-1, with 7 bases that match TRBD1. V lost 3 bases to trimming and J lost 4 bases; unmatched junction nucleotides: 2. Germline CDR1 is SGHVS and CDR2 is FQNEAQ. The CDR3 loop spans 13 amino acids. CDR3 loop: CASSLTGRTEAFF. CDR3 in DNA: TGTGCCAGCAGCTTGACAGGGCGCACTGAAGCTTTCTTT.

About this clone: One base away lies a much larger clone, so this may be a sequencing read error. Here the CDR3 DNA reads TGTGCCAGCAGCCACGGCGCAGGACACATTTCCTACGAGCAGTGCTTC. Protein sequence: CASSHGAGHISYEQCF. This chain uses TRBV5-4 with TRBJ2-7; D perhaps matches TRBD1 (5 bases). This CDR3 spans 16 amino acids. Germline V gives CDR1 SGHNT, CDR2 YYREEE (reference sequence). Filled out from reference TRBV5-4 and TRBJ2-7, the complete variable domain reads ETGVTQSPTHLIKTRGQQVTLRCSSQSGHNTVSWYQQALGQGPQFIFQYYREEENGRGNFPPRFSGLQFPNYSSELNVNALELDDSALYLCASSHGAGHISYEQCFGPGTRLTVT.

CDR3 bases: TGCAGTCCCGGACTAGCGGGAGAGGGGTACTTC. Amino acid sequence: CSPGLAGEGYF. The genes are TRBV20-1 and TRBJ2-7; 13 bases match TRBD2. This CDR3 region has 11 residues. The V gene's germline CDR1 is DFQATT and CDR2 SNEGSKA (reference sequence). Unmatched junction bases numbered 7, after V lost 8 bases and J lost 12 bases.

The V and J genes are TRBV18 and TRBJ2-1; TRBD2 matches at 8 bases. The CDR3 covers 20 residues. V shed 0 bases and J 1 base; nucleotides not matched to a gene: 14. From germline, CDR1 is KGHSH and CDR2 LQKENI. In DNA, the CDR3 is TGTGCCAGCTCACCACCCGTCCCGGGACTAGTTCAGGGGTCCTACAATGAGCAGTTCTTC. Translation gives CASSPPVPGLVQGSYNEQFF.

This rearrangement joins TRBV5-1 to TRBJ2-5; perhaps TRBD1 as D (5 bases). There are 14 residues in the CDR3. V lost 0 bases and J lost 4, with 10 bases in between. Germline V gene sequence: CDR1 SGHRS, CDR2 YFSETQ. The DNA of the CDR3 is TGCGCCAGCAGCTTGGTGCCAGGGCGAGAGACCCAGTACTTC. This gives the protein CASSLVPGRETQYF.

This CDR3 is CAIKQINQANTEAFF. The CDR3 DNA sequence: TGTGCCATCAAACAGATCAACCAAGCGAACACTGAAGCTTTCTTT. V is TRBV10-3 and J is TRBJ1-1; no clear D gene. Trimming took off 7 bases at V and 1 base at J, with 16 bases between the two ends. CDR1 and CDR2 from the germline V gene are ENHRY and SYGVKD. The CDR3 has 15 residues.